A single sample is the source of the 19 T cell receptor beta chains below, sequenced in a study of technical replicates of blood from several donors. The table came from immunoSEQ multiplex PCR; TCRdb's copy has only in-frame clones and leaves some out. The table has around 100,000 clones, about 95% seen once. Sequencing was done on a sample of T cells isolated from PBMCs. The receptors come from a human donor in good health.

The V and J genes are TRBV10-3 and TRBJ2-3, with D tentatively TRBD2 (6 bases). Germline assignment: CDR1 ENHRY and CDR2 SYGVKD. V was shortened by 11 bases and J by 3 bases, with 21 bases between the two germline ends. The CDR3 covers 15 residues. CDR3 residues: CAFAGGPGKTDTQYF. The CDR3 DNA follows: TGTGCCTTCGCCGGAGGGCCAGGCAAGACAGATACGCAGTATTTT.

The V gene is TRBV13, the J gene TRBJ2-5, with 11 bases identical to TRBD2. V shed 5 bases and J 4 bases; nucleotides not matched to a gene: 6. The CDR3 consists of 15 residues. Germline V gene sequence: CDR1 PRHDT, CDR2 FYEKMQ (reference sequence). DNA for the CDR3: TGTGCCAGCAGCAGAAGCGGGACTAGCGGAGAGACCCAGTACTTC. Amino acid sequence: CASSRSGTSGETQYF.

The DNA for the CDR3 is TGTGCCAGCAGCCAAGGGCCAGGGGACGAGCAGTTCTTC. This sequence encodes CASSQGPGDEQFF. The rearrangement links TRBV14 to TRBJ2-1, with TRBD1 as a possible D gene (6 bases). V lost 1 base to trimming and J lost 10 bases, with 11 bases between them. This CDR3 region has 13 residues. The germline CDR1 and CDR2 sequences are SGHDN and FVKESK.

The CDR3 DNA follows: TGTGCCAGCAGCGAAATAGCGGGAGGCCGCCTAAGAGAGCAGTTCTTC. Residues: CASSEIAGGRLREQFF. The chain employs TRBV7-8 and TRBJ2-1; TRBD2 agrees at 10 bases. V shed 5 bases and J 10 bases; nucleotides not matched to a gene: 14. CDR1 and CDR2 (germline): SGHVS, FQNEAQ. CDR3 length: 16 amino acids.

The chain is built from TRBV5-5 and TRBJ2-1; D is unresolved. The CDR3 runs 15 residues. The V end lost 0 bases, the J end lost 0 bases, and 7 bases lay between the germline ends. CDR1 and CDR2 from the germline V gene are SGHKS and YYEKEE (reference sequence). The CDR3 DNA is TGTGCCAGCAGCTTGGCGGTAGTCTCCTACAATGAGCAGTTCTTC. Amino acid sequence: CASSLAVVSYNEQFF.

The chain recombines TRBV5-1 with TRBJ2-7; TRBD2 agrees at 7 bases. V was clipped by 0 bases and J by 2 bases; unmatched bases: 2. Germline CDR1 is SGHRS and CDR2 is YFSETQ. CDR3 size: 14 residues. This chain's CDR3 is CASSLDGGTYEQYF. CDR3 bases: TGCGCCAGCAGCTTGGACGGGGGGACCTACGAGCAGTACTTC.

CDR3 coding DNA: TGTGCCAGCAGCTTAGAGAGTGTCTACGAGCAGTACTTC. Amino acids: CASSLESVYEQYF. The chain combines TRBV7-2 with TRBJ2-7, with unresolved D. CDR1 and CDR2 from the germline V gene are SGHTA and FQGNSA. This CDR3 comprises 13 residues. Trimming pared 1 base from V and 3 bases from J, leaving 7 bases between.

This clone was observed a single time. This chain links TRBV5-6 with TRBJ2-7; TRBD2 might be the D (6 bases). Germline V gives CDR1 SGHDT, CDR2 YYEEEE. The V end lost 7 bases, the J end lost 1 base, and 15 bases lay between the germline ends. There are 14 residues in the CDR3. As DNA, the CDR3 is TGTGCCAGCGGATTAGGGGCGGGATCCTACGAGCAGTACTTC. Translating it yields CASGLGAGSYEQYF. Full variable domain (remainder filled in from reference TRBV5-6 and TRBJ2-7): DAGVTQSPTHLIKTRGQQVTLRCSPKSGHDTVSWYQQALGQGPQFIFQYYEEEERQRGNFPDRFSGHQFPNYSSELNVNALLLGDSALYLCASGLGAGSYEQYFGPGTRLTVT.

V and J are TRBV30 and TRBJ2-7; D gene ambiguous. CDR3 length: 12 residues. The germline gives CDR1 GTSNPN, CDR2 SVGIG (reference sequence). Trimming removed 2 bases from V and 6 bases from J, with 11 bases in between. CDR3 amino acids: CAWSRQALEQYF. CDR3 in DNA: TGTGCCTGGAGTCGGCAGGCCCTCGAGCAGTACTTC.

The rearrangement uses TRBV10-3 and TRBJ2-3, with TRBD2 matching 8 bases. Germline values: CDR1 ENHRY, CDR2 SYGVKD. Trimming removed 0 bases from V and 5 bases from J; junction bases left unmatched: 7. This CDR3 comprises 16 residues. CDR3 nucleotide sequence: TGTGCCATCAGTGAGTCGCGGACTAGCATTGTAGATACGCAGTATTTT. Its protein is CAISESRTSIVDTQYF.

The V and J genes are TRBV30 and TRBJ2-1; 8 bases agree with TRBD2. The junction had 16 bases not matched to a gene; V was cut back by 2 bases and J by 7 bases. There are 17 residues in the CDR3. The germline V gene has CDR1 GTSNPN and CDR2 SVGIG (reference sequence). The CDR3 DNA sequence: TGTGCCTGGAGTCCTTACCTTACTAGCGGCTACCTTAATGAGCAGTTCTTC. Its translation is CAWSPYLTSGYLNEQFF. The full variable domain, in which reference TRBV30 and TRBJ2-1 provide the parts outside the CDR3, is SQTIHQWPATLVQPVGSPLSLECTVEGTSNPNLYWYRQAAGRGLQLLFYSVGIGQISSEVPQNLSASRPQDRQFILSSKKLLLSDSGFYLCAWSPYLTSGYLNEQFFGPGTRLTVL.

The rearrangement links TRBV11-2 to TRBJ2-7; maybe TRBD2 (5 bases). This CDR3 spans 14 amino acids. Between the trimmed V and J ends, which lost 5 bases and 6 bases, there was a span of 17 bases. Germline CDR1 reads SGHAT; CDR2 reads FQNNGV. CDR3 nucleotide sequence: TGTGCCAGCAGCCTCACGGACTCGGTAGGCGAGCAGTACTTC. Residues: CASSLTDSVGEQYF.

V and J are TRBV6-6 and TRBJ2-1; TRBD1 is a possible D gene (6 bases). This CDR3 has 13 residues. Trimming took 0 bases from V and 10 from J, leaving 10 bases between them. Germline assignment: CDR1 MNHNY and CDR2 SVGAGI (reference sequence). The CDR3 protein is CASSYSLRGEQFF. The CDR3, as DNA: TGTGCCAGCAGTTACTCGCTCAGGGGAGAGCAGTTCTTC.

This clone was counted a single time. This sequence joins TRBV10-3 and TRBJ2-1, with 8 bases fitting TRBD1. Germline CDR1 is ENHRY and CDR2 is SYGVKD. The CDR3 is 14 amino acids. Unmatched junction bases numbered 4, after V lost 7 bases and J lost 2 bases. The CDR3 DNA is TGTGCCATCACCCGGACAGGGACCTACAATGAGCAGTTCTTC. This sequence encodes CAITRTGTYNEQFF.

This chain joins TRBV18 and TRBJ1-3; 7 bases match TRBD1. CDR1 is KGHSH, CDR2 LQKENI, per germline. V was clipped by 3 bases and J by 7 bases; unmatched bases: 9. This CDR3 comprises 15 residues. The chain's CDR3 is CASSPPGQQGNTIYF. The CDR3 coding sequence is TGTGCCAGCTCACCCCCGGGACAGCAGGGCAACACCATATATTTT.

This sequence joins TRBV7-9 and TRBJ1-2; 7 bases are shared with TRBD1. Germline loops: CDR1 SEHNR, CDR2 FQNEAQ (reference sequence). Trimming took 5 bases from V and 6 from J; bases not matched to a gene: 9. The CDR3 extends over 14 amino acids. CDR3 residues: CASSPSDRFNGYTF. CDR3 DNA: TGTGCCAGCAGCCCCTCGGACAGGTTCAATGGCTACACCTTC.

V usage is TRBV5-1 and J usage is TRBJ2-2, with TRBD2 matching 7 bases. CDR1 and CDR2 from the germline V gene are SGHRS and YFSETQ. V shed 2 bases, J shed 4 bases, and the junction held 5 bases outside the gene matches. This CDR3 has 15 residues. The CDR3 bases are TGCGCCAGCAGCTTACGGGAGGACGGCACCGGGGAGCTGTTTTTT. This translates into CASSLREDGTGELFF.

The genes are TRBV11-2 and TRBJ2-2; D not resolved. The germline V gene encodes CDR1 SGHAT and CDR2 FQNNGV. V dropped 5 bases and J dropped 4 bases, with 14 bases sitting between them. The length of the CDR3 is 15 residues. The CDR3 here is CASSPRSLGTGELFF. Written as DNA, the CDR3 is TGTGCCAGCAGCCCTCGGAGCCTTGGCACCGGGGAGCTGTTTTTT. The variable domain in full, with the rest retrieved from reference TRBV11-2 and TRBJ2-2, is EAGVAQSPRYKIIEKRQSVAFWCNPISGHATLYWYQQILGQGPKLLIQFQNNGVVDDSQLPKDRFSAERLKGVDSTLKIQPAKLEDSAVYLCASSPRSLGTGELFFGEGSRLTVL.

This chain joins TRBV4-3 and TRBJ2-7; 8 positions match TRBD1. Germline trimming cut 0 bases from V and 7 bases from J; bases unmatched to any gene: 8. CDR1 and CDR2 (germline): LGHNA, YSLEER. CDR3 size: 15 residues. The CDR3 is CASSQDPGGVKEQYF. The CDR3 DNA is TGCGCCAGCAGCCAAGATCCAGGGGGCGTCAAGGAGCAGTACTTC.